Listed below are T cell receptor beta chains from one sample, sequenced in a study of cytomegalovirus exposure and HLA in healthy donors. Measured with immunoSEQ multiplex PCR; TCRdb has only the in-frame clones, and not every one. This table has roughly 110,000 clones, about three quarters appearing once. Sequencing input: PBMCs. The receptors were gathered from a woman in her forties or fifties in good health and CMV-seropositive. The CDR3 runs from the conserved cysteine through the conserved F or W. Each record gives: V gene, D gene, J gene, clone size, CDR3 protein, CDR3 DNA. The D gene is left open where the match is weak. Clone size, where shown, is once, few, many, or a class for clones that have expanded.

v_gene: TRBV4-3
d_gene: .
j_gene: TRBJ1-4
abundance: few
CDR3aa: CASSTRPGEKLFF
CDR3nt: TGCGCCAGCAGCACTCGTCCGGGGGAAAAACTGTTTTTT

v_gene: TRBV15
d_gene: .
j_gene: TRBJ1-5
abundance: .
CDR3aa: CATSRPSRDTHRGNQPQHF
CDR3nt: TGTGCCACCAGCAGGCCGTCTCGGGACACTCATAGGGGAAATCAGCCCCAGCATTTT

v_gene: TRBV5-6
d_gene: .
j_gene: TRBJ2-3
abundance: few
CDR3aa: CASSLSGADTQYF
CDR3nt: TGTGCCAGCAGCTTGTCAGGGGCAGATACGCAGTATTTT

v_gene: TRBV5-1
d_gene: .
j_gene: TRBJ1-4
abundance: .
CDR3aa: CASSFTGTGEKLFF
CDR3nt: TGCGCCAGCAGCTTTACAGGGACCGGTGAAAAACTGTTTTTT

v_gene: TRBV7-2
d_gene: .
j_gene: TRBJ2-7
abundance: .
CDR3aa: CASSFRGSYEQYF
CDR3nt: TGTGCCAGCAGCTTCCGAGGCTCCTACGAGCAGTACTTC

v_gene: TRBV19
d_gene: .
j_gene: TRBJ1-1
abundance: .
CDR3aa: CASSIFPEVNTEAFF
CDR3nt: TGTGCCAGTAGTATTTTCCCAGAGGTGAACACTGAAGCTTTCTTT

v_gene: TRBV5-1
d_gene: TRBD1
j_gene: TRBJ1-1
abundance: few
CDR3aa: CASSADRKTGVMNTEAFF
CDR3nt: TGCGCCAGCAGCGCCGACAGGAAGACAGGGGTTATGAACACTGAAGCTTTCTTT

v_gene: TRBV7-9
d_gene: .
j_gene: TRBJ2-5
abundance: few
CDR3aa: CSSSLTVNVKTQYF
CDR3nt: TGTTCCAGCAGCCTCACAGTGAACGTGAAGACCCAGTACTTC

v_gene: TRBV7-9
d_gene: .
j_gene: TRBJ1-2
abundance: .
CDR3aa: CASSLQGTLYGYTF
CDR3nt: TGTGCCAGCAGCCTTCAGGGGACACTCTATGGCTACACCTTC

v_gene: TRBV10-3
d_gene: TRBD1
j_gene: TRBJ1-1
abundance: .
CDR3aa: CAISYTQPGQGTEAFF
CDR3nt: TGTGCCATCAGTTATACACAACCGGGACAGGGGACTGAAGCTTTCTTT

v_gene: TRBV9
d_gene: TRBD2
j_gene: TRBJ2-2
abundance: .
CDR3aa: CASTGLAGNGGELFF
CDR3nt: TGTGCCAGCACCGGACTAGCGGGGAATGGCGGGGAGCTGTTTTTT

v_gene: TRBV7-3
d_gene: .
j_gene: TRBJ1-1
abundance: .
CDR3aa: CASSSSTYTEAFF
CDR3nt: TGTGCCAGCAGTTCGTCTACCTACACTGAAGCTTTCTTT

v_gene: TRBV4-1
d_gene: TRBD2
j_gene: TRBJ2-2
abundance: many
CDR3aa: CASTNLAGEMTGELFF
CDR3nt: TGCGCCAGCACGAACTTAGCGGGGGAGATGACCGGGGAGCTGTTTTTT

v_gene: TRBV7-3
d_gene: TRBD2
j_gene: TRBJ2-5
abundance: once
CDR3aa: CASSSGLAGGVETQYF
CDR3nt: TGTGCCAGCAGCTCTGGACTAGCGGGGGGCGTCGAGACCCAGTACTTC

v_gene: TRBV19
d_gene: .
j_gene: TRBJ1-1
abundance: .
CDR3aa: CASNRGREAFF
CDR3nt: TGTGCCAGTAATAGGGGTAGAGAAGCTTTCTTT

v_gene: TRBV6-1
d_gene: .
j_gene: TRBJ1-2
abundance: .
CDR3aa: CASSEAAGYGYTF
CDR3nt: TGTGCCAGCAGTGAAGCGGCAGGCTACGGCTACACCTTC

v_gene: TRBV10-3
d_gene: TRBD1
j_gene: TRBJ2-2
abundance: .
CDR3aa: CAISTGATGELFF
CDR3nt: TGTGCCATCAGTACAGGGGCCACCGGGGAGCTGTTTTTT

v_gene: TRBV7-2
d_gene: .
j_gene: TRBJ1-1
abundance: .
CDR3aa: CASSLTGQTEAFF
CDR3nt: TGTGCCAGCAGCTTGACAGGACAGACTGAAGCTTTCTTT

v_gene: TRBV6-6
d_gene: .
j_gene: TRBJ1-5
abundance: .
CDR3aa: CASRPGGEAGQPQHF
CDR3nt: TGTGCCAGCAGACCGGGGGGCGAGGCGGGTCAGCCCCAGCATTTT

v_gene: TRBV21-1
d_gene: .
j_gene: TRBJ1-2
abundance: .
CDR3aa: CATAGQGRNGYTF
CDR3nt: TGTGCCACCGCGGGACAGGGGCGGAATGGCTACACCTTC

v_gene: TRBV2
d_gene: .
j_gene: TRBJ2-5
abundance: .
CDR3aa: CASSENSQETQYF
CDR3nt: TGTGCCAGCAGTGAAAACAGCCAAGAGACCCAGTACTTC

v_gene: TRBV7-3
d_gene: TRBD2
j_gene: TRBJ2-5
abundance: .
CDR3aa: CASSLGLAGAAQYF
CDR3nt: TGTGCCAGCAGCTTGGGACTAGCGGGGGCAGCCCAGTACTTC

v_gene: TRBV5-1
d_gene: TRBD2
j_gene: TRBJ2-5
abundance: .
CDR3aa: CASSFGTSGEETQYF
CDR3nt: TGCGCCAGCAGCTTTGGAACTAGCGGGGAAGAGACCCAGTACTTC

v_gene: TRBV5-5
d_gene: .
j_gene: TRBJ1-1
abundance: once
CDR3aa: CASSLGLRGGSNTEAFF
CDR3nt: TGTGCCAGCAGCTTGGGTCTCAGGGGCGGATCGAACACTGAAGCTTTCTTT

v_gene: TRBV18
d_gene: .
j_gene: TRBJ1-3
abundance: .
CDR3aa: CASSLAGDSGNTIYF
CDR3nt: TGTGCCAGCTCCCTTGCAGGGGACTCTGGAAACACCATATATTTT

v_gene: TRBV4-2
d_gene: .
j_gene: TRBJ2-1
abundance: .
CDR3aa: CASSQDFAGIWNEQFF
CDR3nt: TGTGCCAGCAGCCAAGATTTCGCGGGGATCTGGAATGAGCAGTTCTTC

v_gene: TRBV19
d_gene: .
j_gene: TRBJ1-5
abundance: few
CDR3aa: CASSLAGNQPQHF
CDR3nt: TGTGCCAGTAGTTTAGCGGGAAATCAGCCCCAGCATTTT

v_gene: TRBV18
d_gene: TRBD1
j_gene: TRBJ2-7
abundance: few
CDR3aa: CASSPLPIVAAGGNEQYF
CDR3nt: TGTGCCAGCTCACCACTCCCCATAGTGGCGGCAGGGGGCAACGAGCAGTACTTC

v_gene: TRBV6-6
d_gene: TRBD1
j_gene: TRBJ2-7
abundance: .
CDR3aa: CASSYPGTGGNEQYF
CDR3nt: TGTGCCAGCAGTTACCCCGGGACAGGGGGGAACGAGCAGTACTTC

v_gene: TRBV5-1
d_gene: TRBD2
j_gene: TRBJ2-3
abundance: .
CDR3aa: CASREGTSGLTDTQYF
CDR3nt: TGCGCCAGCAGAGAGGGGACTAGCGGCCTCACAGATACGCAGTATTTT

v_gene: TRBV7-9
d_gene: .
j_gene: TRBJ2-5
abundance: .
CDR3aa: CASSLGTVQETQYF
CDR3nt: TGTGCCAGCAGCTTAGGGACAGTCCAAGAGACCCAGTACTTC

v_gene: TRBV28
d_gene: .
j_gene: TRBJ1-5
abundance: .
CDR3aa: CASRTTQGHWGWPQHF
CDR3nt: TGTGCCAGCAGAACAACTCAGGGTCACTGGGGCTGGCCCCAGCATTTT

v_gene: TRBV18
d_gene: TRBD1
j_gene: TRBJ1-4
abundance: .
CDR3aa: CASSPSPGQGFEKLFF
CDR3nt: TGTGCCAGCTCACCATCTCCGGGACAGGGCTTTGAAAAACTGTTTTTT

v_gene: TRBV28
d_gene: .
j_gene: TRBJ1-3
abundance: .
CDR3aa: CASSFNPRGASGNTIYF
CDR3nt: TGTGCCAGCAGTTTCAATCCTCGGGGGGCCTCTGGAAACACCATATATTTT

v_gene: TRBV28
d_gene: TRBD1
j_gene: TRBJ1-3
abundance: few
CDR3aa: CASRGQQGAITGNTIYF
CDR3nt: TGTGCCAGCAGGGGGCAACAGGGGGCGATTACTGGAAACACCATATATTTT

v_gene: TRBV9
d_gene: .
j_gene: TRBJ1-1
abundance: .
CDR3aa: CASSPLRGGSEAFF
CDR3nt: TGTGCCAGCAGCCCGCTCCGGGGGGGCAGTGAAGCTTTCTTT

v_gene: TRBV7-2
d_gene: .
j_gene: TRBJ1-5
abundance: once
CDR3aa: CASSLVGLGGMPQHF
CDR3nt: TGTGCCAGCAGCTTAGTCGGGCTCGGGGGGATGCCCCAGCATTTT

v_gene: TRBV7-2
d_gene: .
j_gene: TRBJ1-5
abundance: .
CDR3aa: CASSLGVNGNQPQHF
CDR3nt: TGTGCCAGCAGCTTAGGAGTTAACGGCAATCAGCCCCAGCATTTT

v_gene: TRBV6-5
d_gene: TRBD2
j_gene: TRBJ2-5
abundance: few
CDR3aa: CASSYSIAGGRETQYF
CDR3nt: TGTGCCAGCAGTTACTCTATAGCGGGGGGGCGAGAGACCCAGTACTTC

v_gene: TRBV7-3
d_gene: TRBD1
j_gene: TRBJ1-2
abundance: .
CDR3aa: CASSLTTGGYGYTF
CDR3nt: TGTGCCAGCAGCCTTACGACAGGGGGCTATGGCTACACCTTC

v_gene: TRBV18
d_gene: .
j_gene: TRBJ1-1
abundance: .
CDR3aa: CASSPEIGGWTEAFF
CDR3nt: TGTGCCAGCTCACCGGAGATAGGAGGTTGGACTGAAGCTTTCTTT

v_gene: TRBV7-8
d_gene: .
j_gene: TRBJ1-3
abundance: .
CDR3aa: CASSLGGSGNTIYF
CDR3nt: TGTGCCAGCAGCTTAGGAGGCTCTGGAAACACCATATATTTT

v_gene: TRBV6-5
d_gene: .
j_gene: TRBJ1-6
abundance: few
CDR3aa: CASSYAGPRGSPLHF
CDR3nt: TGTGCCAGCAGTTACGCCGGGCCCCGGGGTTCACCCCTCCACTTT

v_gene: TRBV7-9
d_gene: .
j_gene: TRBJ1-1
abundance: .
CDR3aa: CASSPPEGNTEAFF
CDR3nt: TGTGCCAGCAGCCCCCCGGAGGGAAACACTGAAGCTTTCTTT

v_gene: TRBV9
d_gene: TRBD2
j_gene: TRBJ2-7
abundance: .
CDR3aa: CASSPRLAGSSYEQYF
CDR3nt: TGTGCCAGCAGCCCCCGACTAGCGGGGAGCTCCTACGAGCAGTACTTC

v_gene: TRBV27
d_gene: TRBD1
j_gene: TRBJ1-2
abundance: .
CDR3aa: CASSRGQGQLANYGYTF
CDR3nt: TGTGCCAGCAGTCGTGGACAGGGCCAACTAGCTAACTATGGCTACACCTTC

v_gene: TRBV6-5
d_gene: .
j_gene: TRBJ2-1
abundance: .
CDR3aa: CASRTSGTYNEQFF
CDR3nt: TGTGCCAGCAGGACCTCCGGGACCTACAATGAGCAGTTCTTC

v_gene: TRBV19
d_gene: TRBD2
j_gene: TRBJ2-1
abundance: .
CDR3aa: CASSILGGLADKQFF
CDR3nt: TGTGCCAGTAGTATACTGGGGGGACTAGCGGACAAGCAGTTCTTC

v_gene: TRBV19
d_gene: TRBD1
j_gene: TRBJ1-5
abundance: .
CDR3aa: CASTRGQSGNQPQHF
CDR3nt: TGTGCCAGTACAAGGGGACAGTCGGGCAATCAGCCCCAGCATTTT

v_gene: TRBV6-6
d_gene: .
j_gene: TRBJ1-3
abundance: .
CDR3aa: CASNPSWGVSGNTIYF
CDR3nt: TGTGCCAGCAACCCTTCCTGGGGGGTCTCTGGAAACACCATATATTTT

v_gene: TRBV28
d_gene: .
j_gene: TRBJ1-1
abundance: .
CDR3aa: CASSPDTDRTEAFF
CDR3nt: TGTGCCAGCAGTCCTGACACAGATCGCACTGAAGCTTTCTTT

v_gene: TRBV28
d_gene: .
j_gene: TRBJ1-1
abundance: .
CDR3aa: CASSFNRNTEAFF
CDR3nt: TGTGCCAGCAGTTTTAACAGGAACACTGAAGCTTTCTTT